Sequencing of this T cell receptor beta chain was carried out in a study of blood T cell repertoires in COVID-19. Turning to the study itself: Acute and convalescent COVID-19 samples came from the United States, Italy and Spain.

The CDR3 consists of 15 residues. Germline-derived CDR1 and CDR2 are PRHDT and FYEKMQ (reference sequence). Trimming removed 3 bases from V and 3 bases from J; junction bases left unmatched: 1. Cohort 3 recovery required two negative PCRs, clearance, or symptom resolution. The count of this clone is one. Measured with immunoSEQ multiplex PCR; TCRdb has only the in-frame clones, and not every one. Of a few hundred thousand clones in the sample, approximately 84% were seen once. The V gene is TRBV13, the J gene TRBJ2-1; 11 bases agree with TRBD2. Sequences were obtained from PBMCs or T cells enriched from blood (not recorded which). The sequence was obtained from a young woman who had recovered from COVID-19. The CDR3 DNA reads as TGTGCCAGCAGCTTTAGCGGGGGGGGCTACAATGAGCAGTTCTTC. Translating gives CASSFSGGGYNEQFF. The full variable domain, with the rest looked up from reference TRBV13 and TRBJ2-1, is AAGVIQSPRHLIKEKRETATLKCYPIPRHDTVYWYQQGPGQDPQFLISFYEKMQSDKGSIPDRFSAQQFSDYHSELNMSSLELGDSALYFCASSFSGGGYNEQFFGPGTRLTVL.